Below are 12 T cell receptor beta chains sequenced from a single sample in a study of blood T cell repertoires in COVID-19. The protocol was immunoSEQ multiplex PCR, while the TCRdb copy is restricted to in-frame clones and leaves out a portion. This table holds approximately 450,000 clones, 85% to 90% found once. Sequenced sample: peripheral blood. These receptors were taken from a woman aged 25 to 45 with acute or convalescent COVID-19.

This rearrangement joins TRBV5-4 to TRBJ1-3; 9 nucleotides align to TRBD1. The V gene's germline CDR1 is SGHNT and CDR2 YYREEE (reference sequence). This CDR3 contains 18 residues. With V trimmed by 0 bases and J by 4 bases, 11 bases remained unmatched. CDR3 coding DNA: TGTGCCAGCAGCTTGGACGGGACAGGGACCCTGAGGGGAAACACCATATATTTT. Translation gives CASSLDGTGTLRGNTIYF.

CDR3 DNA sequence: TGTGCCAGTCCCACCAATACCGGGACAGGGGGCCGAGAGGACAATGAGCAGTTCTTC. Translation: CASPTNTGTGGREDNEQFF. The chain is built from TRBV11-2 and TRBJ2-1; 12 bases are shared with TRBD1. Germline V lookup: CDR1 SGHAT, CDR2 FQNNGV. Trimming removed 9 bases from V and 5 bases from J; junction bases left unmatched: 20. The CDR3 length is 19 residues.

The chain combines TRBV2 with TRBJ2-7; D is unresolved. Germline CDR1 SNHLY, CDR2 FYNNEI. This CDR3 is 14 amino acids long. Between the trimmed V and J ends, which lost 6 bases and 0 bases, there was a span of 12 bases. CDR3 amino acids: CASRGPPSSYEQYF. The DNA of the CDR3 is TGTGCCAGCAGGGGCCCGCCGAGCTCCTACGAGCAGTACTTC. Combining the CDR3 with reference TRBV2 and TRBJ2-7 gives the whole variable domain EPEVTQTPSHQVTQMGQEVILRCVPISNHLYFYWYRQILGQKVEFLVSFYNNEISEKSEIFDDQFSVERPDGSNFTLKIRSTKLEDSAMYFCASRGPPSSYEQYFGPGTRLTVT.

CDR3 amino acids: CATSDTGLSYEQYF. CDR3 nucleotides: TGTGCCACCAGTGATACGGGTCTCTCCTACGAGCAGTACTTC. This chain links TRBV24-1 with TRBJ2-7; D is uncertain. The V gene lost 3 bases and the J gene lost 0 bases, with 8 bases spanning the gap. The CDR3 is made up of 14 amino acids. Germline V gene data show CDR1 as KGHDR and CDR2 as SFDVKD.

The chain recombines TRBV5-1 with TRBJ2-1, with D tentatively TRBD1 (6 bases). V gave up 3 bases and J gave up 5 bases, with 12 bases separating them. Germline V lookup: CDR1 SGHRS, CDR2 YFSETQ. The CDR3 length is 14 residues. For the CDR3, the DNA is TGCGCCAGCAGCTACTCGACAGGAGACAATGAGCAGTTCTTC. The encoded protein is CASSYSTGDNEQFF.

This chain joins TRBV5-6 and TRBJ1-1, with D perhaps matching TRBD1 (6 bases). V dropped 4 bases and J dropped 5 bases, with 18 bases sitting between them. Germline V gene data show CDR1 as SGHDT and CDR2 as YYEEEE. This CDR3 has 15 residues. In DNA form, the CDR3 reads TGTGCCAGCAGCCGTGGCGACAGGAGAGGGACTGAAGCTTTCTTT. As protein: CASSRGDRRGTEAFF.

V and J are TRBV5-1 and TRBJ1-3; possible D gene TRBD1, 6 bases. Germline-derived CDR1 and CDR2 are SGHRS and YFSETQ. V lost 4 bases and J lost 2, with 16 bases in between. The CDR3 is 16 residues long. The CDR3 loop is CASSPIPYRAGNTIYF. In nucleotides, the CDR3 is TGCGCCAGCAGCCCGATTCCCTACAGGGCTGGAAACACCATATATTTT. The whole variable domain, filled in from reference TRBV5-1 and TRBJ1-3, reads KAGVTQTPRYLIKTRGQQVTLSCSPISGHRSVSWYQQTPGQGLQFLFEYFSETQRNKGNFPGRFSGRQFSNSRSEMNVSTLELGDSALYLCASSPIPYRAGNTIYFGEGSWLTVV.

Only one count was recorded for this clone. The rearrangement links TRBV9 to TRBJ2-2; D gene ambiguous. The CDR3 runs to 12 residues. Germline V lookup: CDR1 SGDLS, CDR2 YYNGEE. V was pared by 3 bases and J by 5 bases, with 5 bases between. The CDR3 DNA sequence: TGTGCCAGCAGCGCCCTTACCGGGGAGCTGTTTTTT. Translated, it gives CASSALTGELFF.

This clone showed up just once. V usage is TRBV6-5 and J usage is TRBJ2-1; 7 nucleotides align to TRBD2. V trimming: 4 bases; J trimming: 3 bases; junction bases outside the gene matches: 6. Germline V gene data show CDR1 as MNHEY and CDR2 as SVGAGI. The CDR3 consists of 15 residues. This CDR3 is CASSFGLGLYNEQFF. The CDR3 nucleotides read TGTGCCAGCAGTTTCGGACTAGGGCTCTACAATGAGCAGTTCTTC.

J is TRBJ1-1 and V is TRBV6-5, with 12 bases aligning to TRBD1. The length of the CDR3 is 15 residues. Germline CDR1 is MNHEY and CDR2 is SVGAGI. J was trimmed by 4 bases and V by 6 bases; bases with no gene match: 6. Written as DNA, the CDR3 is TGTGCCAGCAGAATCCGGGACAGGGGGCTCACTGAAGCTTTCTTT. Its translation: CASRIRDRGLTEAFF.

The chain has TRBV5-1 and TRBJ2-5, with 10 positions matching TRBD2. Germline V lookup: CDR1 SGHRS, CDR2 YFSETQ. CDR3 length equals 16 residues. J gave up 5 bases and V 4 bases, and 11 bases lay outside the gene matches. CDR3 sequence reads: CASSLRPSGGEETQYF. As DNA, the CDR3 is TGCGCCAGCAGCCTAAGACCTAGCGGGGGAGAGGAGACCCAGTACTTC.

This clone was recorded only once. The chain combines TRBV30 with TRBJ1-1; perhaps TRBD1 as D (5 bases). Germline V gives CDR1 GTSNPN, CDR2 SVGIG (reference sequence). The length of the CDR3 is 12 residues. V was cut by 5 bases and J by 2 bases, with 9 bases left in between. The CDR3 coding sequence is TGTGCCTGGGCGACAGACAACACTGAAGCTTTCTTT. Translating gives CAWATDNTEAFF.